Below, 27 T cell receptor beta chains from the same sample are listed, as sequenced in a study of T cell repertoires in cytomegalovirus infection. Antigen specificity for these receptors is unknown. TCRdb reprocessed the reads with MiXCR, giving one entry per CDR3 protein. The repertoire holds approximately 730,000 distinct CDR3 sequences, with around 29% as singletons. Sequencing used cultured CD8+ T cells from PBMCs, obtained from culture after CMV antigen stimulation. The source of these receptors is a human donor in good health (CMV status not recorded). Some clones in this sample may be carry-over from other donors' samples.

The rearrangement uses TRBV9 and TRBJ2-5; the D gene is possibly TRBD2 (6 bases). The germline V and J ends were trimmed by 2 bases and 5 bases, with 13 bases remaining between them. This CDR3 is built from 14 residues. The germline V gene encodes CDR1 SGDLS and CDR2 YYNGEE. The CDR3 sequence: CASSVRGRPETQYF. The CDR3 bases are TGTGCCAGCAGCGTGCGGGGCCGGCCGGAGACCCAGTACTTC.

The CDR3 DNA follows: TGTGCCAGTAGTATGTGGGTTCCCTATGGCTACACCTTC. It specifies CASSMWVPYGYTF. The chain joins TRBV19 to TRBJ1-2; the D is unclear. This CDR3 has 13 residues. V lost 3 bases and J 4 bases, leaving 9 bases between the germline ends. CDR1 is LNHDA and CDR2 is SQIVND in the germline V gene (reference sequence).

The chain employs TRBV20-1 and TRBJ1-5; D is undetermined. Per germline, CDR1 DFQATT and CDR2 SNEGSKA (reference sequence). Trimming stripped 0 bases from V and 2 bases from J, with 11 bases between. There are 15 residues in the CDR3. The CDR3 loop reads CSAREWSGGNQPQHF. CDR3 in DNA: TGCAGTGCTAGAGAGTGGTCAGGTGGCAATCAGCCCCAGCATTTT.

The chain employs TRBV18 and TRBJ2-2; 7 bases map to TRBD1. Trimming removed 0 bases from V and 1 base from J; junction bases left unmatched: 8. The CDR3 runs to 18 residues. Germline V gene lookup returns CDR1 KGHSH and CDR2 LQKENI. For the CDR3, the DNA is TGTGCCAGCTCACCACCAGACAGGGAAGCTTTGAACACCGGGGAGCTGTTTTTT. This sequence encodes CASSPPDREALNTGELFF. Based on the CDR3 plus reference TRBV18 and TRBJ2-2, the full variable domain is NAGVMQNPRHLVRRRGQEARLRCSPMKGHSHVYWYRQLPEEGLKFMVYLQKENIIDESGMPKERFSAEFPKEGPSILRIQQVVRGDSAAYFCASSPPDREALNTGELFFGEGSRLTVL.

Regarding this clonotype: A read error may produce the germline difference seen at one junction end. The chain has TRBV7-7 and TRBJ2-3; D gene uncertain. The V gene's germline CDR1 is SSHAT and CDR2 FNYEAQ (reference sequence). CDR3 length equals 17 residues. CDR3 DNA sequence: TGTGCTAGCAGCCCCGGGTTAGGGCTCCTCCCTACAGATACGCAGTATTTT. Residues: CASSPGLGLLPTDTQYF.

V is TRBV19 and J is TRBJ2-1, with 10 bases that match TRBD2. The germline gives CDR1 LNHDA, CDR2 SQIVND (reference sequence). The CDR3 is 15 residues long. V lost 2 bases and J lost 9; bases outside the gene matches: 7. This CDR3 reads CASSISSGGAREQFF. The DNA for the CDR3 is TGTGCCAGTAGTATATCAAGCGGGGGGGCTCGTGAGCAGTTCTTC.

This clonotype appeared a few times. The V call is TRBV6-1, the J call TRBJ2-7; D is uncertain. In germline, CDR1 is MNHNS, CDR2 SASEGT. The germline V and J ends were trimmed by 0 bases and 0 bases, with 9 bases remaining between them. The CDR3 extends over 15 amino acids. The CDR3: CASSEAPRSSYEQYV. The CDR3 DNA is TGTGCCAGCAGTGAAGCGCCTAGAAGCTCCTACGAGCAGTACGTC.

In its sample, this clonotype was seen a few times. The rearrangement joins TRBV19 to TRBJ2-1; D is ambiguous. The CDR3 has 13 amino acids. V was trimmed by 5 bases and J by 3 bases, leaving 8 bases between them. CDR1 is LNHDA, CDR2 SQIVND, per germline (reference sequence). CDR3 coding DNA: TGTGCCAGTAGTTCGACTTTCTACAATGAGCAGTTCTTC. As protein: CASSSTFYNEQFF.

V and J are TRBV4-3 and TRBJ1-1; 9 nucleotides align to TRBD1. The length of the CDR3 is 17 residues. Looked up from germline, CDR1 is LGHNA and CDR2 is YSLEER. Trimming removed 0 bases from V and 6 bases from J; junction bases left unmatched: 11. The CDR3: CASSQDHFRQGVPEAFF. The CDR3 nucleotides are TGCGCCAGCAGCCAAGATCACTTCAGACAGGGGGTCCCTGAAGCTTTCTTT.

The chain carries TRBV6-2 or TRBV6-3 and TRBJ2-1; D uncertain. V was pared by 5 bases and J by 7 bases, with 21 bases between. CDR3 length: 16 amino acids. Germline CDR1 and CDR2: MNHEY and SVGEGT. The CDR3 here is CASSTANDLDENEQFF. CDR3 nucleotides: TGTGCCAGCAGTACCGCTAACGACCTAGACGAGAATGAGCAGTTCTTC.

This clonotype has a handful of counts. The J gene is TRBJ2-1, the V gene TRBV19, with D perhaps matching TRBD2 (7 bases). In germline, CDR1 is LNHDA, CDR2 SQIVND (reference sequence). V lost 10 bases and J lost 8, with 18 bases in between. The CDR3 is 13 residues long. DNA of the CDR3: TGTGCCACTATCGGAGGGGGGGTACATGAGCAGTTCTTC. Translating it yields CATIGGGVHEQFF.

This chain uses TRBV19 with TRBJ1-1; D is perhaps TRBD1 (5 bases). Trimming removed 8 bases at V and 5 bases at J, with 6 bases between. The CDR3 totals 10 residues. Germline V gene lookup returns CDR1 LNHDA and CDR2 SQIVND (reference sequence). Written as DNA, the CDR3 is TGTGCCAGTTGGGGGACTGAAGCTTTCTTT. Translated, it gives CASWGTEAFF.

This clonotype was detected only a few times. This chain connects TRBV27 to TRBJ2-7; D is perhaps TRBD2 (6 bases). Germline CDR1 MNHEY, CDR2 SMNVEV (reference sequence). Trimming shortened V by 3 bases and J by 3 bases, and 12 bases separated the two germline ends. The CDR3 spans 14 residues. CDR3: CASSLGGMGYEQYV. The CDR3 nucleotides read TGTGCCAGCAGTTTGGGGGGTATGGGCTACGAGCAGTACGTC.

This clonotype was seen at least ten times. CDR3 nucleotides: TGTGCCAGCAGCACGGGAAACTACAATGAGCAGTTCTTC. Protein sequence: CASSTGNYNEQFF. The gene calls are TRBV11-2 and TRBJ2-1; D perhaps matches TRBD2 (5 bases). This CDR3 region has 13 residues. V lost 5 bases to trimming and J lost 3 bases, with 8 bases between them. The germline CDR1 and CDR2 sequences are SGHAT and FQNNGV.

This clonotype was observed many times. The genes are TRBV7-9 and TRBJ2-1; TRBD2 aligns across 7 bases. Germline lookup yields CDR1 SEHNR and CDR2 FQNEAQ (reference sequence). The CDR3 covers 15 residues. Trimming at V came to 3 bases and at J to 3 bases, leaving 5 bases not matched to a gene. CDR3 bases: TGTGCCAGCAGCTTGAGGCGGGGGAGCTACAATGAGCAGTTCTTC. This translates into CASSLRRGSYNEQFF.

This clonotype turned up a few times. The chain uses TRBV13 and TRBJ1-2; D is uncertain. Per germline, CDR1 PRHDT and CDR2 FYEKMQ (reference sequence). The CDR3 is 15 residues long. V was clipped by 5 bases and J by 7 bases, with 20 bases between them. CDR3 in amino acids: CASSPPTGPESGYTF. The CDR3 nucleotides read TGTGCCAGCAGCCCCCCGACGGGCCCAGAGAGTGGCTACACCTTC.

Ten or more counts support this clonotype. The chain uses TRBV19 and TRBJ2-1; 8 bases agree with TRBD1. Germline V lookup: CDR1 LNHDA, CDR2 SQIVND (reference sequence). J was trimmed by 3 bases and V by 6 bases; bases with no gene match: 13. CDR3 length: 17 residues. CDR3 DNA sequence: TGTGCCAGTAGCGCCAGGGGGCTGGGTGGGATCTACAATGAGCAGTTCTTC. It translates to CASSARGLGGIYNEQFF.

The CDR3 bases are TGTGCCACGAGCCCCGTTAATGACCGGGGCCTCTATGGCTACACCTTC. It codes for CATSPVNDRGLYGYTF. This sequence joins TRBV15 and TRBJ1-2; perhaps TRBD1 as D (5 bases). Germline V lookup: CDR1 LNHNV, CDR2 YYDKDF (reference sequence). This CDR3 is built from 16 residues. V gave up 9 bases and J gave up 4 bases, with 24 bases separating them.

This clonotype was found many times. The chain links TRBV12-3 or TRBV12-4 to TRBJ2-1; D ambiguous. Deletions cut 3 bases from V and 1 base from J, with 4 bases between. The CDR3 has 13 residues. CDR3 in amino acids: CASSFQSYNEQFF. CDR3 DNA sequence: TGTGCCAGCAGTTTCCAGTCCTACAATGAGCAGTTCTTC.

This clonotype occurred many times. This chain uses TRBV7-2 with TRBJ2-7; D is ambiguous. This CDR3 contains 11 residues. CDR1 is SGHTA and CDR2 is FQGNSA in the germline V gene. Trimming shortened V by 5 bases and J by 2 bases, and 4 bases separated the two germline ends. CDR3 DNA: TGTGCCAGCAGCCCGGCCTACGAGCAGTACTTC. Its translation is CASSPAYEQYF. The full variable domain, its missing parts supplied by reference TRBV7-2 and TRBJ2-7, is GAGVSQSPSNKVTEKGKDVELRCDPISGHTALYWYRQSLGQGLEFLIYFQGNSAPDKSGLPSDRFSAERTGGSVSTLTIQRTQQEDSAVYLCASSPAYEQYFGPGTRLTVT.

This clonotype was counted at least ten times. This chain joins TRBV9 and TRBJ2-6; 10 bases are a match to TRBD2. This CDR3 has 17 amino acids. The germline CDR1 and CDR2 sequences are SGDLS and YYNGEE. V gave up 7 bases and J gave up 0 bases; unmatched junction bases: 7. The CDR3 DNA reads as TGTGCCAGCGCCCTAGCGGGGGATCACTCTGGGGCCAACGTCCTGACTTTC. As protein: CASALAGDHSGANVLTF. The complete variable domain, with remaining parts taken from reference TRBV9 and TRBJ2-6, reads DSGVTQTPKHLITATGQRVTLRCSPRSGDLSVYWYQQSLDQGLQFLIQYYNGEERAKGNILERFSAQQFPDLHSELNLSSLELGDSALYFCASALAGDHSGANVLTFGAGSRLTVL.

Only a few counts were recorded for this clonotype. An end of the junction differs from the germline gene, which may be a read error. This chain links TRBV7-2 with TRBJ1-6; D ambiguous. The CDR3 sequence is 14 residues long. Germline assignment: CDR1 SGHTA and CDR2 FQGNSA. The CDR3 coding sequence is TGTGCCAGCAGCTTAATCCGGGATAACTCACCCCTCCACTTT. Translating it yields CASSLIRDNSPLHF.

J is TRBJ2-5 and V is TRBV4-1; D remains unclear. The CDR3 runs 16 residues. V lost 0 bases to trimming and J lost 2 bases, with 13 bases between them. Germline CDR1 MGHRA, CDR2 YSYEKL. CDR3 amino acids: CASSQDGPKVQETQYF. The CDR3 DNA reads as TGCGCCAGCAGCCAAGATGGCCCGAAGGTTCAAGAGACCCAGTACTTC.

In this sample, this clonotype turned up many times. The chain's CDR3 is CASSSGGASYNEQFF. The CDR3, as DNA: TGTGCCAGTAGTAGCGGGGGGGCCTCCTACAATGAGCAGTTCTTC. This chain links TRBV19 with TRBJ2-1, with TRBD2 matching 9 bases. Germline CDR1 and CDR2: LNHDA and SQIVND (reference sequence). The CDR3 consists of 15 residues. J lost 0 bases, V lost 4 bases, and 1 base had no gene match.

This clonotype was recorded a few times. The chain is built from TRBV19 and TRBJ1-5, with a possible D match to TRBD1 (5 bases). Germline lookup yields CDR1 LNHDA and CDR2 SQIVND (reference sequence). V lost 10 bases to trimming and J lost 2 bases, with 9 bases between them. This CDR3 has 12 amino acids. The CDR3: CATQGGNQPQHF. Here the CDR3 DNA reads TGTGCCACTCAGGGAGGCAATCAGCCCCAGCATTTT.

This clonotype was seen only a few times. This sequence joins TRBV19 and TRBJ2-7, with D unresolved. Germline V gene lookup returns CDR1 LNHDA and CDR2 SQIVND (reference sequence). The CDR3 is 13 residues long. Deletions cut 3 bases from V and 4 bases from J, with 10 bases between. The CDR3 bases are TGTGCCAGTAGTATGGGTCCCGCTTACGAGCAGTACTTC. Amino acid sequence: CASSMGPAYEQYF.

The rearrangement joins TRBV29-1 to TRBJ1-2; no reliable D call. The CDR3 is 15 residues long. In germline, CDR1 is SQVTM, CDR2 ANQGSEA. Deletions cut 0 bases from V and 0 bases from J, with 11 bases between. The CDR3 nucleotides read TGCAGCGTTGAAGACCAGGACGACTCTAACTATGGCTACACCTTC. This translates into CSVEDQDDSNYGYTF.